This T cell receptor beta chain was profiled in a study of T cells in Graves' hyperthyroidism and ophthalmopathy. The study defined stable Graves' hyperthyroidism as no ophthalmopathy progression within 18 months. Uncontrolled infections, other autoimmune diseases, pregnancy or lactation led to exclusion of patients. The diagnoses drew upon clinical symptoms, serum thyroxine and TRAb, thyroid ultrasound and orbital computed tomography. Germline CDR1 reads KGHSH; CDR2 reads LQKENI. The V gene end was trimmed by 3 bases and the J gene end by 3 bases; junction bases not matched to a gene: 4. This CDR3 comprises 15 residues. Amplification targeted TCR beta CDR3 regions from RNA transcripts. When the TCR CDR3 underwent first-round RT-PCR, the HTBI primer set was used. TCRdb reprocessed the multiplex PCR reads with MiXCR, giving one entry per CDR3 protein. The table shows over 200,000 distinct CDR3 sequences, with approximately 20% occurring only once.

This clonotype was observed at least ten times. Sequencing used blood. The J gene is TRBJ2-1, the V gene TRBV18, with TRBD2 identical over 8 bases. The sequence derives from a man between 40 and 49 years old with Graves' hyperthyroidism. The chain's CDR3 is CASSPGLAHYNEQFF. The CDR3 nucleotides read TGTGCCAGCTCACCCGGACTAGCACACTACAATGAGCAGTTCTTC.